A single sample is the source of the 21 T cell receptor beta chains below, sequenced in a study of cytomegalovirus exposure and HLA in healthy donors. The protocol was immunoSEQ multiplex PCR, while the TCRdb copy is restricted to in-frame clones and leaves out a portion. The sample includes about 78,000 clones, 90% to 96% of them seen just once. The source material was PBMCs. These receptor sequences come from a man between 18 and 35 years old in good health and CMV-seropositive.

The CDR3 loop is CASSYTDYEQYF. CDR3 nucleotide sequence: TGTGCCAGCAGCTATACTGACTACGAGCAGTACTTC. The chain links TRBV11-2 to TRBJ2-7; D call uncertain. V was clipped by 4 bases and J by 3 bases, with 7 bases between them. Germline-derived CDR1 and CDR2 are SGHAT and FQNNGV. The CDR3 runs 12 residues.

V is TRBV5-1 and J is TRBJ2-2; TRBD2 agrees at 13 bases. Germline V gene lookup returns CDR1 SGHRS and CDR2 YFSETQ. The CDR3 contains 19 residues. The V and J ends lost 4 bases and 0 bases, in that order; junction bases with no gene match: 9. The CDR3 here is CASSHRTSGRASNTGELFF. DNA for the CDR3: TGCGCCAGCAGCCATAGGACTAGCGGGAGAGCGTCGAACACCGGGGAGCTGTTTTTT. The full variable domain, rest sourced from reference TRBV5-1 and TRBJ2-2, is KAGVTQTPRYLIKTRGQQVTLSCSPISGHRSVSWYQQTPGQGLQFLFEYFSETQRNKGNFPGRFSGRQFSNSRSEMNVSTLELGDSALYLCASSHRTSGRASNTGELFFGEGSRLTVL.

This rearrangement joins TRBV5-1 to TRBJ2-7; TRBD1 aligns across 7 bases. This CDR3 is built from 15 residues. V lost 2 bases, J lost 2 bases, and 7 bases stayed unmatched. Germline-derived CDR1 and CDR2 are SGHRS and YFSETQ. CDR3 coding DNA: TGCGCCAGCAGCTTTACAGGGGATCCCGCCTACGAGCAGTACTTC. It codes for CASSFTGDPAYEQYF.

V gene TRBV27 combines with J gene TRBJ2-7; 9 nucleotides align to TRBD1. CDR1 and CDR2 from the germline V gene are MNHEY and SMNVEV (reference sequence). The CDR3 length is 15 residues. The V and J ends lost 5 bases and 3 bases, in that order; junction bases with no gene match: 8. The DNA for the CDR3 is TGTGCCAGCAGTATCCGAGGGACAGGGAACTACGAGCAGTACTTC. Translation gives CASSIRGTGNYEQYF.

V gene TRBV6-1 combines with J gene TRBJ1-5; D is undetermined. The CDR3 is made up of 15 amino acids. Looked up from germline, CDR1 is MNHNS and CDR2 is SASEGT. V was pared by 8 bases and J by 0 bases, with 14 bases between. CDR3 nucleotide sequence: TGTGCCAGCCTACAAAACAACTATAGCAATCAGCCCCAGCATTTT. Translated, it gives CASLQNNYSNQPQHF.

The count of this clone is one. This chain's CDR3 is CASSRTNLASGRFTDTQYF. In DNA, the CDR3 is TGCGCCAGCAGTCGAACAAATTTGGCTAGCGGGAGGTTTACAGATACGCAGTATTTT. V usage is TRBV5-1 and J usage is TRBJ2-3; 11 bases agree with TRBD2. Germline trimming cut 5 bases from V and 3 bases from J; bases unmatched to any gene: 17. CDR3 size: 19 residues. Germline-derived CDR1 and CDR2 are SGHRS and YFSETQ.

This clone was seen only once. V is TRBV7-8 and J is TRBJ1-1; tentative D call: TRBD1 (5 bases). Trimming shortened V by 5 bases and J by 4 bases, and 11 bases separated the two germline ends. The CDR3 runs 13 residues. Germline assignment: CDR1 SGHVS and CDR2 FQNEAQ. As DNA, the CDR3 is TGTGCCAGCAGCCTCGACGGGGGCACTGAAGCTTTCTTT. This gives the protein CASSLDGGTEAFF.

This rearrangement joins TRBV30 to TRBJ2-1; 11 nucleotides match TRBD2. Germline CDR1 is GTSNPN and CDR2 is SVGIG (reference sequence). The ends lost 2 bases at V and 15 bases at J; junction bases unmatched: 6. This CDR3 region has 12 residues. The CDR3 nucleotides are TGTGCCTGGAGTATACTAGCGGGAGATGTGTTCTTC. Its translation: CAWSILAGDVFF.

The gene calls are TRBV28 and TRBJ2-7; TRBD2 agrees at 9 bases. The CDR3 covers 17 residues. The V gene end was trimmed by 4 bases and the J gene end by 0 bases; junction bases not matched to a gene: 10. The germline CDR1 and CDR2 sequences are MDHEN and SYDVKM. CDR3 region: CASSSPRHSGSSYEQYF. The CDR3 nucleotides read TGTGCCAGCAGTTCACCCCGTCATAGCGGGAGCTCCTACGAGCAGTACTTC.

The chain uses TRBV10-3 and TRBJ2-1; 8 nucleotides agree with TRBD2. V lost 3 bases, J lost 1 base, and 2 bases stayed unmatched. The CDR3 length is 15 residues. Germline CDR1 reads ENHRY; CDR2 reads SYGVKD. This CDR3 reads CAISEGTRSYNEQFF. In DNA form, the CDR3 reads TGTGCCATCAGTGAAGGGACTAGGTCCTACAATGAGCAGTTCTTC.

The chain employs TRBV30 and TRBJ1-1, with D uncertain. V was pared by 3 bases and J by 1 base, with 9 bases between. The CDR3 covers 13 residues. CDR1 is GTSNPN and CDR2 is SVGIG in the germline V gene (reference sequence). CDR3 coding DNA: TGTGCCTGGAGGGCCGACAAGAACACTGAAGCTTTCTTT. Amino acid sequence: CAWRADKNTEAFF.

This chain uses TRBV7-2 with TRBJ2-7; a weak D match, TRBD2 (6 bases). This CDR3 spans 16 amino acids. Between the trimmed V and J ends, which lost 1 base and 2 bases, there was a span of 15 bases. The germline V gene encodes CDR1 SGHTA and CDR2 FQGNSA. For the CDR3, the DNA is TGTGCCAGCAGCTTAGGTTATAGCGGTACAGCCTACGAGCAGTACTTC. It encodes CASSLGYSGTAYEQYF.

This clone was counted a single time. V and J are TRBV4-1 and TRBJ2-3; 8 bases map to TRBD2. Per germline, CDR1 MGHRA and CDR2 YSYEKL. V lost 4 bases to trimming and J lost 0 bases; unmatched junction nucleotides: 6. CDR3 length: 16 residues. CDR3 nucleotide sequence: TGCGCCAGCAGCCGAGCTAGCGGGTCCAGCACAGATACGCAGTATTTT. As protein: CASSRASGSSTDTQYF.

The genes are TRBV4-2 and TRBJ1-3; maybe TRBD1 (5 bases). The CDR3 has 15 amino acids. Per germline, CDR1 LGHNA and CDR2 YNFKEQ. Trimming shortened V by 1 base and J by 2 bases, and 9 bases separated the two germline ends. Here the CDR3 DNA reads TGTGCCAGCAGCCAAGGGGGAGGGGCTGGAAACACCATATATTTT. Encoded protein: CASSQGGGAGNTIYF.

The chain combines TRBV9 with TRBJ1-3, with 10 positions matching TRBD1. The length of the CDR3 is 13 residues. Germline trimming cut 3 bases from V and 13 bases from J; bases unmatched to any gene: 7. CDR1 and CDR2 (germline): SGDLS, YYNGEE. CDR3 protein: CASSGHLGQGIYF. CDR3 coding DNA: TGTGCCAGCAGCGGCCACCTGGGACAGGGGATATATTTT.

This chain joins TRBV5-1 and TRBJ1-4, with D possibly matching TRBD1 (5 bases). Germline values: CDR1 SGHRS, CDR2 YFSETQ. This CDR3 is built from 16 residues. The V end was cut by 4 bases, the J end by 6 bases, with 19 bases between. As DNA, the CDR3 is TGCGCCAGCAGCCAAGCACCGGGACTCGCGTATGAAAAACTGTTTTTT. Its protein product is CASSQAPGLAYEKLFF.

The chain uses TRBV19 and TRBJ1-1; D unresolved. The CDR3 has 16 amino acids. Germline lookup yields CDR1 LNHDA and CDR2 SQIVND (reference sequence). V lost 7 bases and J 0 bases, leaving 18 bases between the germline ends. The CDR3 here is CASKAGLLLMNTEAFF. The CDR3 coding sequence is TGTGCCAGTAAGGCGGGCCTCCTATTGATGAACACTGAAGCTTTCTTT.

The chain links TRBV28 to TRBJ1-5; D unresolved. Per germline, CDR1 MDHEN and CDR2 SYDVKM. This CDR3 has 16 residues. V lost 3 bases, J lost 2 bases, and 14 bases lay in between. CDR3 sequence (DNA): TGTGCCAGCAGTTTCCCGCTGAGTAGAGGCAATCAGCCCCAGCATTTT. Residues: CASSFPLSRGNQPQHF.

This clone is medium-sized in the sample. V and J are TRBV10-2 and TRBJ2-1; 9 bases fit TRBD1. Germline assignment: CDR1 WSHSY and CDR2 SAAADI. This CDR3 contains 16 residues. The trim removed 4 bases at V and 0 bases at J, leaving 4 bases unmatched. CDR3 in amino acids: CASSGTGESSYNEQFF. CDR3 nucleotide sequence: TGCGCCAGCAGTGGGACAGGGGAGTCCTCCTACAATGAGCAGTTCTTC.

The CDR3: CASSEREVSYEQYF. CDR3 nucleotide sequence: TGTGCCAGCAGTGAGCGGGAGGTCTCCTACGAGCAGTACTTC. This chain uses TRBV2 with TRBJ2-7, with 8 bases that match TRBD2. Trimming at V came to 3 bases and at J to 0 bases, leaving 1 base not matched to a gene. Per the germline V gene, CDR1 is SNHLY and CDR2 is FYNNEI. The CDR3 has 14 amino acids.

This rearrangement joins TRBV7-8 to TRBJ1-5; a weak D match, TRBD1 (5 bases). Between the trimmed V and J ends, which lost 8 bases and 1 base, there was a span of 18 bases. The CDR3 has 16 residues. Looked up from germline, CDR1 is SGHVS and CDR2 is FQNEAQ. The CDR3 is CASRDGGRLSNQPQHF. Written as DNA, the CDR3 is TGTGCCAGCCGGGACGGGGGGAGGTTGAGCAATCAGCCCCAGCATTTT.